This T cell receptor (beta chain) appears in the sequencing data of a study of blood T cell repertoires in COVID-19. Study in general: Nucleic acid was either cDNA or gDNA, and it came from T cells, B-cell-depleted T cells, or PBMCs.

Original methodology: Reference gene primer amplification gave nucleated cell count estimates. The data were produced by immunoSEQ multiplex PCR, yet TCRdb's version contains in-frame clones alone and is incomplete. That table is the source of V, J and clone size, and D and trimming were worked out from the DNA. Altogether some 30,000 clones are present, roughly 87% being singletons, with the ten largest covering roughly 2.1%. V was cut by 7 bases and J by 1 base, with 22 bases left in between. Germline assignment: CDR1 MDHEN and CDR2 SYDVKM. The CDR3 runs to 17 residues. This clonotype was obtained from a man in his fifties with active or convalescent COVID-19. The specimen sequenced was peripheral blood. The rearrangement joins TRBV28 to TRBJ1-1, with a possible D match to TRBD1 (5 bases). CDR3 sequence: CASTAPKGALKNTEAFF. CDR3 sequence (DNA): TGTGCCAGCACCGCTCCGAAAGGGGCCCTGAAGAACACTGAAGCTTTCTTT.